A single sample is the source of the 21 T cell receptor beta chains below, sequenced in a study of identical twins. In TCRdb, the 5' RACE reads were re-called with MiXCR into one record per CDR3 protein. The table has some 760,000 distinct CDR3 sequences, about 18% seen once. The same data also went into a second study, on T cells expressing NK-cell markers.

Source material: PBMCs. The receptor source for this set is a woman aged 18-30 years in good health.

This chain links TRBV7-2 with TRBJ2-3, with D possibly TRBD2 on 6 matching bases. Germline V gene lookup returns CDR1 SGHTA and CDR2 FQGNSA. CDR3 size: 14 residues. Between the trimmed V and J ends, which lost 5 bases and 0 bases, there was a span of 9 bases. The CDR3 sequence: CASSPDYSTDTQYF. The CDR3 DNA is TGTGCCAGCAGCCCGGACTATAGCACAGATACGCAGTATTTT.

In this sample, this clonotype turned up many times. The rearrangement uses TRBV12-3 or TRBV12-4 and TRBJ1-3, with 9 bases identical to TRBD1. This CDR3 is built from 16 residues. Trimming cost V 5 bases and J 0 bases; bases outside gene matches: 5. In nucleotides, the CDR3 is TGTGCCAGCAGTAACAGGGGGCCGAGCTCTGGAAACACCATATATTTT. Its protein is CASSNRGPSSGNTIYF.

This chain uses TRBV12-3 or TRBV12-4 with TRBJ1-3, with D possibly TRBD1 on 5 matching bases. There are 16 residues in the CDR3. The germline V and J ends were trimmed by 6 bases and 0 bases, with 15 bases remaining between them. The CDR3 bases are TGTGCCAGCAGACTACCAGGGACGCTCTCTGGAAACACCATATATTTT. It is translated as CASRLPGTLSGNTIYF.

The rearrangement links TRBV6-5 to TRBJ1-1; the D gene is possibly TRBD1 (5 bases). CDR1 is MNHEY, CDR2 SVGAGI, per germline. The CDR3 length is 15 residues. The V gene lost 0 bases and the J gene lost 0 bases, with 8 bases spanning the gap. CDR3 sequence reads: CASSYSAGLNTEAFF. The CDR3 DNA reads TGTGCCAGCAGTTACTCGGCAGGGTTGAACACTGAAGCTTTCTTT.

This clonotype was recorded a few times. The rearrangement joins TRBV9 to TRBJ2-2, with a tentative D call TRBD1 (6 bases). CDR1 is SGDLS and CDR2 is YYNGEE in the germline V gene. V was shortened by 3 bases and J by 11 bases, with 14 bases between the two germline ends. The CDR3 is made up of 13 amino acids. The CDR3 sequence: CASSGTAPHELFF. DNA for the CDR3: TGTGCCAGCAGCGGGACAGCCCCCCACGAGCTGTTTTTT. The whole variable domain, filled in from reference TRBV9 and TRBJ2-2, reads DSGVTQTPKHLITATGQRVTLRCSPRSGDLSVYWYQQSLDQGLQFLIQYYNGEERAKGNILERFSAQQFPDLHSELNLSSLELGDSALYFCASSGTAPHELFFGEGSRLTVL.

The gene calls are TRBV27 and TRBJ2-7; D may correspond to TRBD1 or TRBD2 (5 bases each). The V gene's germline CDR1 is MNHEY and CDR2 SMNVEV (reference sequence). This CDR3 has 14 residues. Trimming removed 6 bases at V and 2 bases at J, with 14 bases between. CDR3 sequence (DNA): TGTGCCAGCAGGGGGACCGGGACGGCCTACGAGCAGTACTTC. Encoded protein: CASRGTGTAYEQYF.

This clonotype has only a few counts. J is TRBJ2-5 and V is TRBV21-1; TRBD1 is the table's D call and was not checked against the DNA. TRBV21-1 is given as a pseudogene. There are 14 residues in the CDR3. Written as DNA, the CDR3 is TGTGCCAGCAGCAAAGCGCGAGGGGGGGAGACCCAGTACTTC. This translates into CASSKARGGETQYF.

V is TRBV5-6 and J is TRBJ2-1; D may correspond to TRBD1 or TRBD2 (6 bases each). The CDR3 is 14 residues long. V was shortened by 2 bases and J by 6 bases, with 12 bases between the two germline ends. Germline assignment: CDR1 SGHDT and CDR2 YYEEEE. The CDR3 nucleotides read TGTGCCAGCAGCTTATGGGGGGCGGGCAATGAGCAGTTCTTC. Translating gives CASSLWGAGNEQFF. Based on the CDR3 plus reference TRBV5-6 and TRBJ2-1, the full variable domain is DAGVTQSPTHLIKTRGQQVTLRCSPKSGHDTVSWYQQALGQGPQFIFQYYEEEERQRGNFPDRFSGHQFPNYSSELNVNALLLGDSALYLCASSLWGAGNEQFFGPGTRLTVL.

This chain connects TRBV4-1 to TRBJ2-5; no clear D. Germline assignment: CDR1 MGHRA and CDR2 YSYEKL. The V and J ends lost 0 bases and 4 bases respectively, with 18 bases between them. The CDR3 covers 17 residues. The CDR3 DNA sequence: TGCGCCAGCAGCCAAGATCTTGGTTACGTCTTCGGAGAGACCCAGTACTTC. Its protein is CASSQDLGYVFGETQYF.

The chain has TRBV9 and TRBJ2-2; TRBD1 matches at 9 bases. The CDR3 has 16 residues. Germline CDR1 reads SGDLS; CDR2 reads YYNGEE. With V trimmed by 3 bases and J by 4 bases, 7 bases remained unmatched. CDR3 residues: CASSAPGTGPTGELFF. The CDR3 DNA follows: TGTGCCAGCAGCGCCCCCGGGACAGGGCCCACCGGGGAGCTGTTTTTT. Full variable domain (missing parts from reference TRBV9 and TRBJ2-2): DSGVTQTPKHLITATGQRVTLRCSPRSGDLSVYWYQQSLDQGLQFLIQYYNGEERAKGNILERFSAQQFPDLHSELNLSSLELGDSALYFCASSAPGTGPTGELFFGEGSRLTVL.

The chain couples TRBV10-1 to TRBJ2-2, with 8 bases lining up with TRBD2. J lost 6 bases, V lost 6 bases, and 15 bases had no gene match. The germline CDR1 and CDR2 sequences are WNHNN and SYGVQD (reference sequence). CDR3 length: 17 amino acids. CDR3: CASRTRGGDVDAGELFF. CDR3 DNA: TGCGCCAGCAGGACACGGGGGGGGGATGTCGATGCCGGGGAGCTGTTTTTT.

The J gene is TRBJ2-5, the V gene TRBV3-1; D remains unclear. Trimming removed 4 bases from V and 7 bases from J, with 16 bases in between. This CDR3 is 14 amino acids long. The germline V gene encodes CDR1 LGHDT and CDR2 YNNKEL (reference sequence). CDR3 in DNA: TGTGCCAGCAGCCCGTACCGCGCGACCGGGACCCAGTACTTC. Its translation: CASSPYRATGTQYF.

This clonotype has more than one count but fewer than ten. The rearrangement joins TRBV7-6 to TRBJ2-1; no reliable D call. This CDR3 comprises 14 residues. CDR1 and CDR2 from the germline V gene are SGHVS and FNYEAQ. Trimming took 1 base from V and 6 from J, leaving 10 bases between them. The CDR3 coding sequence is TGTGCCAGCAGCTTAGGAGTAGTAGGCAATGAGCAGTTCTTC. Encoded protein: CASSLGVVGNEQFF. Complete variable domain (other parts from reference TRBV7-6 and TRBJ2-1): GAGVSQSPRYKVTKRGQDVALRCDPISGHVSLYWYRQALGQGPEFLTYFNYEAQQDKSGLPNDRFSAERPEGSISTLTIQRTEQRDSAMYRCASSLGVVGNEQFFGPGTRLTVL.

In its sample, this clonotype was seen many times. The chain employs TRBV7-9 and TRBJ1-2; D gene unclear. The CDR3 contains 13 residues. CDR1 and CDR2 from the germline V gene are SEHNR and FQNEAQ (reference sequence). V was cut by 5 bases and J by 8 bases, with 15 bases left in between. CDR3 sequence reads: CASSAGPSYGYTF. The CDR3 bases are TGTGCCAGCAGCGCCGGCCCTTCGTACGGCTACACCTTC.

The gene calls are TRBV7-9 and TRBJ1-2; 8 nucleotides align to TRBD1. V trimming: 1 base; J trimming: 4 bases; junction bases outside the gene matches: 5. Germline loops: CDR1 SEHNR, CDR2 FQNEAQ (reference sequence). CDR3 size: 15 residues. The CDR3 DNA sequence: TGTGCCAGCAGCTTAGGGGGGACAGGCGGCTATGGCTACACCTTC. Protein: CASSLGGTGGYGYTF.

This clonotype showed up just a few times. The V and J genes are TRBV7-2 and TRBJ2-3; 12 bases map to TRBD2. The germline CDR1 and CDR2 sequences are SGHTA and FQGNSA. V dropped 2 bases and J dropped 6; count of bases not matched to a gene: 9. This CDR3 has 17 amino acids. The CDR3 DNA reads TGTGCCAGCAGCTTAAGGACTAGCGGGATGTGGAGGGATACGCAGTATTTT. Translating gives CASSLRTSGMWRDTQYF.

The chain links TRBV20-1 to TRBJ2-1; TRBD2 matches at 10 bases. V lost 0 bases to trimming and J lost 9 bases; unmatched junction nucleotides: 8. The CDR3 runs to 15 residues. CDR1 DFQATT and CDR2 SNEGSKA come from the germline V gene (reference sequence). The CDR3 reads CSARDWRLAGGEQFF. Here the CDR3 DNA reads TGCAGTGCTAGAGATTGGAGACTAGCGGGCGGTGAGCAGTTCTTC.

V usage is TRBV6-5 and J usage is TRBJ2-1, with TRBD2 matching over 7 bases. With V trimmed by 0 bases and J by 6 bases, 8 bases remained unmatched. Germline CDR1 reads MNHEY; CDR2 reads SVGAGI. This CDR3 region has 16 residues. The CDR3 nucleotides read TGTGCCAGCAGTTACTCAGCGGGAACATACGGCAATGAGCAGTTCTTC. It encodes CASSYSAGTYGNEQFF.

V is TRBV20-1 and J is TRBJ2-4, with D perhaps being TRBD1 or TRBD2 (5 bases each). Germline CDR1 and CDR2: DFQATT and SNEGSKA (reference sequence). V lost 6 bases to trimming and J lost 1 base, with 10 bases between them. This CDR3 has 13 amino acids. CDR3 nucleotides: TGCAGTGCGGGACGAGAGGCCAAAAACATTCAGTACTTC. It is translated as CSAGREAKNIQYF.

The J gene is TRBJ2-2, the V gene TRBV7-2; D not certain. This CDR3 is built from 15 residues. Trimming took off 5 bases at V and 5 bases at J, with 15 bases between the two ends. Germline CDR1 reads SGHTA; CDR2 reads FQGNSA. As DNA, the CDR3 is TGTGCCAGCAGCCGCCGATCGGGTTCGACCGGGGAGCTGTTTTTT. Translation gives CASSRRSGSTGELFF.

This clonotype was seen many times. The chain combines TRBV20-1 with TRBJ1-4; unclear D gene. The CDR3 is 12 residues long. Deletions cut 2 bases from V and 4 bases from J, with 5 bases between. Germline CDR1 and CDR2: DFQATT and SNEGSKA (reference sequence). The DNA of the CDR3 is TGCAGTGCTAGACGGGGTAATGAAAAACTGTTTTTT. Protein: CSARRGNEKLFF.